The 10 T cell receptor beta chains below were found in one sample sequenced in a study of blood T cell repertoires in COVID-19 (dated by TCRdb to 2019 to 2021). The library came from the immunoSEQ multiplex PCR assay. The source is immuneACCESS, and TCRdb retained only in-frame sequences with V and J called. Part of the clones is not carried over; for the studies checked, unresolved V genes explain less than half of this, and the remainder is unexplained. This sample is represented by hundreds of thousands of clones; roughly 90% of them were singletons. The top ten clonotypes cover more than 12% of the sample. The sample was PBMCs or T cells enriched from blood (not recorded which). Receptor source: a man in his thirties or forties who had been exposed to COVID-19.

This clone was seen once. CDR3 protein: CASNPSGTDTQYF. The CDR3 bases are TGTGCCAGCAACCCTAGCGGCACAGATACGCAGTATTTT. The J gene is TRBJ2-3, the V gene TRBV7-2, with D perhaps matching TRBD2 (6 bases). Germline CDR1 and CDR2: SGHTA and FQGNSA. The CDR3 length is 13 residues. The V end lost 7 bases, the J end lost 1 base, and 9 bases lay between the germline ends.

V gene TRBV10-3 combines with J gene TRBJ1-2; 11 bases are shared with TRBD1. This CDR3 spans 16 amino acids. Trimming took 11 bases from V and 6 from J; bases not matched to a gene: 17. Germline loops: CDR1 ENHRY, CDR2 SYGVKD. CDR3 DNA: TGTGCCTTATCGAACTACGGCGGGACAGGGGGAGATGGCTACACCTTC. Its protein product is CALSNYGGTGGDGYTF.

The rearrangement joins TRBV18 to TRBJ1-5, with D perhaps TRBD1 (6 bases). V dropped 2 bases and J dropped 0 bases, with 14 bases sitting between them. Per the germline V gene, CDR1 is KGHSH and CDR2 is LQKENI. The CDR3 loop spans 17 amino acids. The CDR3 nucleotides are TGTGCCAGCTCACCAAGAGGCAGGGGTTATAGCAATCAGCCCCAGCATTTT. It specifies CASSPRGRGYSNQPQHF. The whole variable domain, filled in from reference TRBV18 and TRBJ1-5, reads NAGVMQNPRHLVRRRGQEARLRCSPMKGHSHVYWYRQLPEEGLKFMVYLQKENIIDESGMPKERFSAEFPKEGPSILRIQQVVRGDSAAYFCASSPRGRGYSNQPQHFGDGTRLSIL.

This chain connects TRBV5-6 to TRBJ2-3; D is possibly TRBD1 (6 bases). Per germline, CDR1 SGHDT and CDR2 YYEEEE. Trimming pared 5 bases from V and 5 bases from J, leaving 18 bases between. The CDR3 runs 15 residues. The CDR3 here is CASSQLWGLVDTQYF. CDR3 nucleotide sequence: TGTGCCAGCAGTCAACTTTGGGGGCTGGTAGATACGCAGTATTTT.

This chain links TRBV7-9 with TRBJ1-1; 7 nucleotides match TRBD1. V was pared by 5 bases and J by 8 bases, with 14 bases of the junction left unmatched. Germline V gives CDR1 SEHNR, CDR2 FQNEAQ (reference sequence). CDR3 length: 15 residues. In nucleotides, the CDR3 is TGTGCCAGCAGCCCAGACAGGGTAACGGTTACCGAAGCTTTCTTT. Residues: CASSPDRVTVTEAFF.

The chain joins TRBV15 to TRBJ1-5, with 7 bases matching TRBD1. CDR3 length: 15 amino acids. The germline V gene has CDR1 LNHNV and CDR2 YYDKDF (reference sequence). J lost 9 bases, V lost 0 bases, and 8 bases had no gene match. CDR3 protein: CATSRDPGTVGPQHF. CDR3 nucleotide sequence: TGTGCCACCAGCAGAGATCCCGGGACAGTGGGGCCCCAGCATTTT.

The chain employs TRBV6-1 and TRBJ1-6; TRBD1 aligns across 8 bases. Germline V gives CDR1 MNHNS, CDR2 SASEGT. CDR3 length equals 18 residues. The V gene end was trimmed by 4 bases and the J gene end by 2 bases; junction bases not matched to a gene: 10. DNA for the CDR3: TGTGCCAGCAGTGCGACCGAACAGGGGGATACCTATAATTCACCCCTCCACTTT. This codes for CASSATEQGDTYNSPLHF.

The J gene is TRBJ2-5, the V gene TRBV2; D remains ambiguous. CDR1 and CDR2 (germline): SNHLY, FYNNEI. V was cut by 8 bases and J by 4 bases, with 14 bases left in between. The CDR3 runs 13 residues. The CDR3 DNA follows: TGTGCCAGCTCGCCCCTAGATATAGAGACCCAGTACTTC. Protein product: CASSPLDIETQYF.

The rearrangement links TRBV27 to TRBJ1-5; D is perhaps TRBD1 (6 bases). Germline V gene sequence: CDR1 MNHEY, CDR2 SMNVEV (reference sequence). V shed 4 bases and J shed 5 bases, with 15 bases lying between them. The CDR3 spans 15 residues. The CDR3 is CASSSSQGEDQPQHF. The CDR3 coding sequence is TGTGCCAGCAGTTCGTCACAGGGTGAGGATCAGCCCCAGCATTTT.

This chain links TRBV5-6 with TRBJ1-5; 9 positions agree with TRBD1. The germline V gene encodes CDR1 SGHDT and CDR2 YYEEEE. The length of the CDR3 is 18 residues. The V segment lost 1 base and the J segment 6 bases; nucleotides outside the gene matches: 14. CDR3 sequence reads: CASSLTKQGAQVGQPQHF. The CDR3 region has the DNA TGTGCCAGCAGCTTGACGAAACAGGGGGCGCAGGTCGGTCAGCCCCAGCATTTT.